This T cell receptor beta chain was recorded in a study of OX40 agonist ivuxolimab in advanced cancers. For context, the study as a whole: Ivuxolimab was an agonistic, fully human IgG2 monoclonal antibody directed against OX40 (CD134), a costimulatory receptor. Of the approximately 50 patients in dose escalation, 19 had hepatocellular carcinoma, roughly 15 had melanoma, 9 had renal cell carcinoma and 9 had head and neck cancer. The paper covers the monotherapy dose-escalation part of the phase I ivuxolimab trial, which included N of about 50 patients. Intravenous ivuxolimab was administered to patients every 2 weeks at six dose levels: 0.01, 0.1, 0.3, 1.5, 3 and 10 mg/kg. Partial responses occurred in three dose-escalation patients, of whom one had hepatocellular carcinoma and two had cutaneous melanoma. Patients were allowed to have had prior anti-PD-1, anti-PD-L1 or anti-CTLA-4 therapy, and 40% to 45% of the dose-escalation patients had been treated with checkpoint inhibitors. In the dose-escalation cohort, about four fifths of patients were male, and the mean age was 60 years with a range of about 20 to 90. Peripheral TCRbeta sequencing aimed to test whether ivuxolimab altered TCR sequence diversity and caused clonal T-cell expansion. What the study reported, not specific to this receptor: After ivuxolimab, CD8+ T cells had more expanded clones than CD4+ T cells on average. In the 0.1-3.0 mg/kg groups, partial responders were among the patients with the lowest normalized peripheral clonal expansion, particularly in CD8+ T cells. At doses of 0.1 to 3.0 mg/kg, clonal expansion of both CD4+ and CD8+ T cells in blood was seen between baseline and week 6. The antigen specificity of the clonally expanded peripheral T cells was not determined. Low levels of normalized T-cell clonal expansion were also shown by some nonresponding patients.

The trial excluded patients who had a history of autoimmune disease or were on systemic immunosuppression. In every dose cohort, peripheral blood was drawn for TCR sequencing at baseline, cycle 4 day 1, and cycle 7 day 1. The samples were drawn from a first-in-human, open-label, multicenter phase I dose-escalation trial of ivuxolimab. Adults with locally advanced or metastatic head and neck squamous cell, hepatocellular, melanoma or renal cell carcinoma were enrolled in the trial. CD4+ and CD8+ T cells were sorted separately from peripheral blood before TCR sequencing. The CDR3 has 14 amino acids, counting the end cysteine and phenylalanine. Of all the DNA, just the CDR3 is kept, 42 bases in frame from base 1. Taken from the germline V gene, the CDR1 and CDR2 loops are MNHEY and SVGAGI. V is trimmed back by 5 bases and J by 9 bases, and the junction contains 6 bases that no gene match accounts for.

Genomic DNA was isolated from the sorted cells so that the TCRbeta CDR3 region could be sequenced. The immunoSEQ Assay was used to sequence the TCRbeta CDR3 regions. The immuneACCESS repertoire file appears here via TCRdb, limited to in-frame rearrangements. These files lack a portion of the clones; in checked studies, under half of the deficit traces to unresolved V genes, and the cause of the others is not known. Recorded for this sample are some 77,000 clones; around nine tenths of them occurred a single time. Together, the top ten hold 4% to 5% of the sample. In regard to this clone: This receptor's antigen is unknown. No qualities accompany the bases; no much larger clone lies one base away.

The sequence was obtained from an adult with an advanced solid tumor such as melanoma, head and neck, liver or kidney cancer. This sequence uses TRBV6-5 and TRBJ2-1; a stretch of 11 junction bases matches TRBD2. The sequencing used CD4+ or CD8+ T cells sorted from blood, collected in a trial of the OX40 agonist ivuxolimab. CDR3 sequence: CASSKTSGSGEQFF. In nucleotides, the sequence is TGTGCCAGCAGTAAAACTAGCGGGAGCGGTGAGCAGTTCTTC.